The 27 T cell receptor beta chains in this list originate from one sample, sequenced in a study of cytotoxic CD8 clonotypes in ibrutinib-treated CLL. Using immunoSEQ multiplex PCR, the repertoire was profiled, and TCRdb retains in-frame clones only, with some absent. The sample lists under 200,000 clones; approximately 80% were seen once. The sequences come from PBMCs, collected after 24 months of ibrutinib treatment. The source is a human donor with chronic lymphocytic leukemia.

The gene calls are TRBV7-8 and TRBJ1-5; 8 bases agree with TRBD1. V shed 1 base and J 5 bases; nucleotides not matched to a gene: 7. The germline V gene has CDR1 SGHVS and CDR2 FQNEAQ. The CDR3 length is 16 residues. The CDR3 nucleotides read TGTGCCAGCAGCTTAGAGGGGACAGGCAGAGATCAGCCCCAGCATTTT. Its translation is CASSLEGTGRDQPQHF.

The chain links TRBV7-9 to TRBJ1-5, with D hard to call. In germline, CDR1 is SEHNR, CDR2 FQNEAQ (reference sequence). The CDR3 length is 15 residues. Deletions cut 3 bases from V and 2 bases from J, with 11 bases between. CDR3 protein: CASSFNSDRNQPQHF. CDR3 nucleotide sequence: TGTGCCAGCAGCTTCAACAGCGATCGCAATCAGCCCCAGCATTTT.

This clone was recorded many times. The chain couples TRBV19 to TRBJ1-3, with D maybe TRBD1 (6 bases). This CDR3 spans 14 amino acids. The germline CDR1 and CDR2 sequences are LNHDA and SQIVND (reference sequence). The V gene lost 7 bases and the J gene lost 2 bases, with 12 bases spanning the gap. CDR3 nucleotides: TGTGCCAGTAACTTCAGGGGTGCTGGAAACACCATATATTTT. It encodes CASNFRGAGNTIYF. Drawing the rest from reference TRBV19 and TRBJ1-3, the complete variable domain is DGGITQSPKYLFRKEGQNVTLSCEQNLNHDAMYWYRQDPGQGLRLIYYSQIVNDFQKGDIAEGYSVSREKKESFPLTVTSAQKNPTAFYLCASNFRGAGNTIYFGEGSWLTVV.

This chain joins TRBV18 and TRBJ2-7; 10 positions match TRBD2. V gave up 3 bases and J gave up 0 bases; unmatched junction bases: 8. CDR3 length: 17 residues. Germline-derived CDR1 and CDR2 are KGHSH and LQKENI. CDR3 bases: TGTGCCAGCTCACCCCGGACTAGCGGAATGAGCTCCTACGAGCAGTACTTC. The encoded protein is CASSPRTSGMSSYEQYF.

The chain links TRBV4-1 to TRBJ1-3; a possible D gene is TRBD1 (6 bases). The CDR3 runs 16 residues. In germline, CDR1 is MGHRA, CDR2 YSYEKL. With 4 bases removed from V and 3 bases from J, the gap between germline ends came to 16 bases. The CDR3 DNA is TGCGCCAGCAGCCTGTCCCCCAGGGGTCTTGGAAACACCATATATTTT. Translated: CASSLSPRGLGNTIYF.

This chain uses TRBV20-1 with TRBJ1-4; D ambiguous. The CDR3 spans 11 residues. Trimming cost V 4 bases and J 4 bases, with 4 bases left between them. Germline CDR1 and CDR2: DFQATT and SNEGSKA (reference sequence). CDR3 in DNA: TGCAGTGCTATGAATAATGAAAAACTGTTTTTT. Translating gives CSAMNNEKLFF.

The CDR3 DNA is TGTGCCAGCAGCTGGGGGGGCGTACTAGCCAAAAACATTCAGTACTTC. Protein sequence: CASSWGGVLAKNIQYF. The chain recombines TRBV7-2 with TRBJ2-4; D may be TRBD2 (7 bases). The germline V gene has CDR1 SGHTA and CDR2 FQGNSA. CDR3 length: 16 amino acids. The V end lost 4 bases, the J end lost 0 bases, and 13 bases lay between the germline ends. The full variable domain, its missing parts supplied by reference TRBV7-2 and TRBJ2-4, is GAGVSQSPSNKVTEKGKDVELRCDPISGHTALYWYRQSLGQGLEFLIYFQGNSAPDKSGLPSDRFSAERTGGSVSTLTIQRTQQEDSAVYLCASSWGGVLAKNIQYFGAGTRLSVL.

The CDR3 reads CASSDPRTPRSKQYF. CDR3 nucleotides: TGTGCCAGCAGTGACCCCCGGACCCCACGGAGCAAGCAGTACTTC. V and J are TRBV25-1 and TRBJ2-7; D is ambiguous. V was clipped by 3 bases and J by 8 bases, with 20 bases between them. Germline V gene sequence: CDR1 MGHDK, CDR2 SYGVNS. This CDR3 region has 15 residues.

The chain combines TRBV19 with TRBJ1-2; D call uncertain. The CDR3 totals 15 residues. The germline V and J ends were trimmed by 6 bases and 3 bases, with 17 bases remaining between them. Germline V CDR1 and CDR2: LNHDA, SQIVND (reference sequence). CDR3: CASRGPRVRYYGYTF. CDR3 coding DNA: TGTGCCAGTAGAGGGCCCCGGGTGAGGTACTATGGCTACACCTTC.

This clone is a singleton in its sample. The chain recombines TRBV9 with TRBJ2-2; 11 bases are a match to TRBD2. Germline V gene lookup returns CDR1 SGDLS and CDR2 YYNGEE. The V gene end was trimmed by 0 bases and the J gene end by 4 bases; junction bases not matched to a gene: 8. CDR3 length: 18 amino acids. CDR3 sequence (DNA): TGTGCCAGCAGCGTAGAAATAGCGGGAGGGCGGGGCACCGGGGAGCTGTTTTTT. Amino acid sequence: CASSVEIAGGRGTGELFF.

This clone came up a few times. J is TRBJ1-6 and V is TRBV19, with a tentative D call TRBD1 (5 bases). The CDR3 loop spans 14 amino acids. Germline V lookup: CDR1 LNHDA, CDR2 SQIVND (reference sequence). Trimming pared 5 bases from V and 6 bases from J, leaving 11 bases between. The CDR3 reads CASSGTVVNSPLHF. As DNA, the CDR3 is TGTGCCAGTAGTGGGACGGTAGTTAATTCACCCCTCCACTTT.

The chain uses TRBV7-2 and TRBJ1-1; D is unclear. This CDR3 contains 13 residues. Trimming took off 3 bases at V and 5 bases at J, with 10 bases between the two ends. CDR1 is SGHTA, CDR2 FQGNSA, per germline. The CDR3 nucleotides read TGTGCCAGCAGCTTCGGGGTTGAGACTGAAGCTTTCTTT. Translation: CASSFGVETEAFF. The whole variable domain, remainder taken from reference TRBV7-2 and TRBJ1-1, is GAGVSQSPSNKVTEKGKDVELRCDPISGHTALYWYRQSLGQGLEFLIYFQGNSAPDKSGLPSDRFSAERTGGSVSTLTIQRTQQEDSAVYLCASSFGVETEAFFGQGTRLTVV.

In the case of this clone: Germline is not matched at one junction end, which may reflect a read error. The chain employs TRBV7-6 and TRBJ2-7; D might be TRBD2 (5 bases). Germline CDR1 is SGHVS and CDR2 is FNYEAQ. This CDR3 has 11 amino acids. Here the CDR3 DNA reads TGTGCCAGCAGTGGGTCCGGGGTAACGGACTTC. As protein: CASSGSGVTDF.

The chain combines TRBV6-5 with TRBJ2-1; no clear D gene. CDR1 MNHEY and CDR2 SVGAGI come from the germline V gene. V was cut by 4 bases and J by 3 bases, with 4 bases left in between. CDR3 length: 12 amino acids. The CDR3 loop reads CASSFFYNEQFF. The CDR3 DNA reads TGTGCCAGCAGTTTTTTCTACAATGAGCAGTTCTTC.

This sequence joins TRBV21-1 and TRBJ1-2; TRBD1 is the table's D call, not checked against the DNA. TRBV21-1 is a documented pseudogene. This CDR3 spans 16 amino acids. As DNA, the CDR3 is TGTGCCAGCAGCAAATCTGGGACAGGGAATGACTATGGCTACACCTTC. This sequence encodes CASSKSGTGNDYGYTF.

The V and J genes are TRBV4-2 and TRBJ1-3; possibly TRBD1 for D (6 bases). The CDR3 runs 15 residues. Germline CDR1 LGHNA, CDR2 YNFKEQ. V lost 4 bases to trimming and J lost 4 bases, with 14 bases between them. In DNA, the CDR3 is TGTGCCAGCAGCCCGGCCGGGACATCCGGAAACACCATATATTTT. It yields the protein CASSPAGTSGNTIYF.

V and J are TRBV5-1 and TRBJ1-3, with D unclear. V gave up 0 bases and J gave up 4 bases, with 5 bases separating them. Germline V CDR1 and CDR2: SGHRS, YFSETQ. The length of the CDR3 is 13 residues. The CDR3 region has the DNA TGCGCCAGCAGCTTGGATCCGGGAAACACCATATATTTT. Protein product: CASSLDPGNTIYF.

The chain has TRBV6-1 and TRBJ2-7; D gene ambiguous. This CDR3 is built from 13 residues. Trimming cost V 6 bases and J 2 bases, with 11 bases left between them. Germline CDR1 MNHNS, CDR2 SASEGT. The CDR3 nucleotides are TGTGCCAGCAGACTGGTAGTCCCCTACGAGCAGTACTTC. It codes for CASRLVVPYEQYF.

This clone showed up just once. The chain has TRBV6-5 and TRBJ1-1; no firm D call. The germline V gene has CDR1 MNHEY and CDR2 SVGAGI. Deletions cut 1 base from V and 0 bases from J, with 6 bases between. The CDR3 spans 14 residues. The CDR3 DNA reads as TGTGCCAGCAGTTACTTGGCGGTGAACACTGAAGCTTTCTTT. Encoded protein: CASSYLAVNTEAFF.

Points on this clone: The sample has other DNA sequences that encode this CDR3 too. The chain links TRBV9 to TRBJ2-2; 11 nucleotides agree with TRBD2. The CDR3 sequence is 16 residues long. V lost 2 bases and J lost 4; bases outside the gene matches: 4. Germline loops: CDR1 SGDLS, CDR2 YYNGEE. CDR3 protein: CASSVGLAGGTGELFF. The CDR3 DNA reads as TGTGCCAGCAGCGTGGGGCTAGCGGGGGGCACCGGGGAGCTGTTTTTT.

The V gene is TRBV25-1, the J gene TRBJ2-1; 10 bases are shared with TRBD2. The V segment lost 2 bases and the J segment 7 bases; nucleotides outside the gene matches: 11. This CDR3 contains 17 residues. Germline values: CDR1 MGHDK, CDR2 SYGVNS. The CDR3 protein is CASSERVGLAGVNEQFF. The CDR3 DNA reads as TGTGCCAGCAGTGAACGTGTCGGGCTAGCGGGAGTAAATGAGCAGTTCTTC.

This sequence joins TRBV6-5 and TRBJ1-1; D uncertain. From germline, CDR1 is MNHEY and CDR2 SVGAGI. Trimming removed 4 bases from V and 3 bases from J, with 3 bases in between. This CDR3 contains 11 residues. The CDR3 reads CASSLYTEAFF. CDR3 bases: TGTGCCAGCAGTTTGTACACTGAAGCTTTCTTT.

J is TRBJ2-3 and V is TRBV2, with unresolved D. The CDR3 spans 15 residues. CDR1 and CDR2 from the germline V gene are SNHLY and FYNNEI. V lost 5 bases to trimming and J lost 4 bases, with 16 bases between them. The CDR3 DNA reads as TGTGCCAGCAGTCTTGAAAGCCCGGGCCCAGATACGCAGTATTTT. The encoded protein is CASSLESPGPDTQYF.

The genes are TRBV11-3 and TRBJ1-1; D is possibly TRBD1 (5 bases). Germline CDR1 SGHNT, CDR2 YENEEA. The V end was cut by 2 bases, the J end by 7 bases, with 11 bases between. The CDR3 contains 13 residues. This CDR3 is CASSLQGSGEAFF. CDR3 sequence (DNA): TGTGCCAGCAGCTTACAGGGATCGGGTGAAGCTTTCTTT.

The chain joins TRBV29-1 to TRBJ2-1; 12 bases line up with TRBD2. V shed 6 bases, J shed 4 bases, and the junction held 4 bases outside the gene matches. Germline values: CDR1 SQVTM, CDR2 ANQGSEA. This CDR3 has 14 residues. The CDR3, as DNA: TGCAGCGTGCGGACTAGCGGGAATTACAATGAGCAGTTCTTC. Translation: CSVRTSGNYNEQFF.

CDR3 loop: CASSPRATNEKLFF. The CDR3 DNA follows: TGTGCCAGCAGTCCACGGGCAACTAATGAAAAACTGTTTTTT. This rearrangement joins TRBV27 to TRBJ1-4, with D unresolved. The CDR3 is 14 residues long. Trimming shortened V by 5 bases and J by 0 bases, and 7 bases separated the two germline ends. Germline V CDR1 and CDR2: MNHEY, SMNVEV (reference sequence).

V and J are TRBV4-3 and TRBJ1-2; TRBD1 agrees at 8 bases. The CDR3 spans 17 residues. Germline loops: CDR1 LGHNA, CDR2 YSLEER. Losses at the gene ends were 0 bases for V and 8 bases for J; bases not matched to a gene: 14. CDR3 DNA sequence: TGCGCCAGCAGCCAAGATAGAGGCAGGGGGCGGGTGGTGGGCTACACCTTC. Amino acid sequence: CASSQDRGRGRVVGYTF.